What follows are 3 T cell receptor beta chains derived from one specimen sequenced in a study of cytomegalovirus exposure and HLA in healthy donors. Primers included in the PCR were 60 Vbeta and 13 Jbeta primers. Using immunoSEQ multiplex PCR, the repertoire was profiled, and TCRdb retains in-frame clones only, with some absent. The data show about 140,000 clones, approximately 80% seen once. Sequenced input: PBMCs. These receptors all stem from a man between 18 and 29 years old in good health and CMV-seronegative.

The chain recombines TRBV18 with TRBJ2-7, with D possibly matching TRBD1 (6 bases). Germline V gives CDR1 KGHSH, CDR2 LQKENI. The V end lost 6 bases, the J end lost 0 bases, and 18 bases lay between the germline ends. The CDR3 spans 16 residues. CDR3 DNA sequence: TGTGCCAGCTCCCGATTTCGGGACATGAGCTCCTACGAGCAGTACTTC. This codes for CASSRFRDMSSYEQYF.

This clone showed up just once. The chain combines TRBV27 with TRBJ2-7, with 10 positions matching TRBD2. J gave up 3 bases and V 5 bases, and 10 bases lay outside the gene matches. This CDR3 comprises 16 residues. CDR1 and CDR2 from the germline V gene are MNHEY and SMNVEV (reference sequence). CDR3 loop: CASSLRIGLAVYEQYF. For the CDR3, the DNA is TGTGCCAGCAGTCTTAGGATTGGACTAGCGGTCTACGAGCAGTACTTC.

This chain uses TRBV6-5 with TRBJ1-1; maybe TRBD1 (5 bases). The germline V gene encodes CDR1 MNHEY and CDR2 SVGAGI. CDR3 length equals 15 residues. The germline V and J ends were trimmed by 2 bases and 4 bases, with 14 bases remaining between them. Here the CDR3 DNA reads TGTGCCAGCAGTTACGAGGCTGACAGTCCCACTGAAGCTTTCTTT. It translates to CASSYEADSPTEAFF.